This passage covers 14 T cell receptor beta chains from one sample sequenced in a study of T cells after yellow fever vaccination. TCRdb used MiXCR to reprocess the 5' RACE reads, holding one entry per CDR3 protein. This sample has about 230,000 distinct CDR3 sequences, with roughly 6.3% found just once. Sequenced here: CD4+ T cells sorted from PBMCs, sampled on the day of the yellow fever booster vaccination. These receptors were taken from a man aged 30 to 39 who received the YFV17D yellow fever vaccine.

This clonotype was picked up many times. The chain recombines TRBV5-1 with TRBJ2-5; 14 bases line up with TRBD2. Germline-derived CDR1 and CDR2 are SGHRS and YFSETQ. V gave up 0 bases and J gave up 5 bases; unmatched junction bases: 3. The length of the CDR3 is 16 residues. In DNA, the CDR3 is TGCGCCAGCAGCTTGGAAGGACTAGCGGGAGGTGAGACCCAGTACTTC. Its protein is CASSLEGLAGGETQYF.

The chain combines TRBV10-3 with TRBJ1-4; 7 bases agree with TRBD1. With 0 bases clipped from V and 7 bases from J, the junction kept 5 bases outside the gene matches. The CDR3 runs 15 residues. From germline, CDR1 is ENHRY and CDR2 SYGVKD. The CDR3 nucleotides are TGTGCCATCAGTGAGTCGAGACAGGGTGCTGAAAAACTGTTTTTT. This translates into CAISESRQGAEKLFF.

The CDR3 nucleotides read TGTGCCAGCAGTTTAGGGTCAGCTTATGGCTACACCTTC. This translates into CASSLGSAYGYTF. The J gene is TRBJ1-2, the V gene TRBV12-3 or TRBV12-4; D is undetermined. The CDR3 has 13 residues. With 1 base removed from V and 5 bases from J, the gap between germline ends came to 8 bases.

This clonotype was detected ten times or more. V usage is TRBV20-1 and J usage is TRBJ2-2; TRBD2 aligns across 13 bases. The V segment lost 5 bases and the J segment 4 bases; nucleotides outside the gene matches: 7. CDR1 is DFQATT, CDR2 SNEGSKA, per germline (reference sequence). The CDR3 loop spans 16 amino acids. The CDR3 nucleotides are TGCAGTGCTCGAGGACTAGCGGGAGCCAGCACCGGGGAGCTGTTTTTT. This codes for CSARGLAGASTGELFF.

At least ten counts were recorded for this clonotype. V is TRBV12-3 or TRBV12-4 and J is TRBJ2-1; D is possibly TRBD2 (5 bases). The CDR3 loop spans 14 amino acids. V dropped 10 bases and J dropped 4 bases, with 17 bases sitting between them. DNA for the CDR3: TGTGCCATCGAGGACCGAGGGAGTTACAATGAGCAGTTCTTC. Residues: CAIEDRGSYNEQFF.

This clonotype was seen at least ten times. The chain couples TRBV7-9 to TRBJ2-3; D is uncertain. CDR3 size: 11 residues. The V gene's germline CDR1 is SEHNR and CDR2 FQNEAQ (reference sequence). The germline V and J ends were trimmed by 7 bases and 6 bases, with 8 bases remaining between them. The CDR3 coding sequence is TGTGCCAGCACCCCGAGGGATACGCAGTATTTT. Translating it yields CASTPRDTQYF.

In its sample, this clonotype was seen many times. This chain connects TRBV28 to TRBJ2-7; D remains unclear. Germline-derived CDR1 and CDR2 are MDHEN and SYDVKM. This CDR3 spans 13 amino acids. With 4 bases removed from V and 1 base from J, the gap between germline ends came to 8 bases. As DNA, the CDR3 is TGTGCCAGCAGTTATGGCAGATCCTACGAGCAGTACTTC. It encodes CASSYGRSYEQYF.

This clonotype was seen many times. The J gene is TRBJ2-5, the V gene TRBV11-2, with D maybe TRBD2 (5 bases). CDR1 and CDR2 from the germline V gene are SGHAT and FQNNGV. CDR3 size: 18 residues. The V end lost 5 bases, the J end lost 5 bases, and 27 bases lay between the germline ends. The CDR3 nucleotides read TGTGCCAGCAGCCCACTGGGCGGAGGCTTCTCGAGGGCGGAGACCCAGTACTTC. This translates into CASSPLGGGFSRAETQYF. Filled out from reference TRBV11-2 and TRBJ2-5, the complete variable domain reads EAGVAQSPRYKIIEKRQSVAFWCNPISGHATLYWYQQILGQGPKLLIQFQNNGVVDDSQLPKDRFSAERLKGVDSTLKIQPAKLEDSAVYLCASSPLGGGFSRAETQYFGPGTRLLVL.

This sequence joins TRBV12-5 and TRBJ2-1; perhaps TRBD1 as D (5 bases). This CDR3 is built from 12 residues. Germline CDR1 LGHNT, CDR2 FRNRAP. The germline V and J ends were trimmed by 4 bases and 6 bases, with 7 bases remaining between them. The CDR3 loop reads CASGSRVNEQFF. The CDR3 bases are TGTGCTAGTGGTTCCAGGGTCAATGAGCAGTTCTTC.

This clonotype was observed at least ten times. The chain recombines TRBV7-2 with TRBJ2-5, with 9 bases fitting TRBD1. The CDR3 totals 15 residues. After removal of 1 base from V and 6 bases from J, the junction contained 6 bases not matched to a gene. Germline assignment: CDR1 SGHTA and CDR2 FQGNSA. The CDR3 region is CASSLDPGQGKTQYF. The CDR3 DNA sequence: TGTGCCAGCAGCTTAGATCCGGGACAGGGAAAGACCCAGTACTTC.

This clonotype came up many times. The V gene is TRBV6-5, the J gene TRBJ2-3, with D tentatively TRBD2 (5 bases). The CDR3 has 13 amino acids. The germline V gene has CDR1 MNHEY and CDR2 SVGAGI. Trimming removed 6 bases at V and 3 bases at J, with 10 bases between. The chain's CDR3 is CASSRGPTDTQYF. The DNA for the CDR3 is TGTGCCAGCAGCCGGGGTCCGACAGATACGCAGTATTTT.

The sample holds a few counts of this clonotype. The V gene is TRBV15, the J gene TRBJ1-3; 10 nucleotides match TRBD1. Unmatched junction bases numbered 6, after V lost 4 bases and J lost 3 bases. The germline CDR1 and CDR2 sequences are LNHNV and YYDKDF (reference sequence). The CDR3 is made up of 16 amino acids. CDR3 DNA: TGTGCCACCAGCAACCGGGACAGGGGCGGTGGAAACACCATATATTTT. Its translation is CATSNRDRGGGNTIYF.

The CDR3 spells CATGSGPGLAGVEQYF. The CDR3 DNA follows: TGTGCCACCGGCTCCGGACCGGGACTAGCGGGAGTCGAGCAGTACTTC. The genes are TRBV15 and TRBJ2-7, with 14 bases that match TRBD2. This CDR3 comprises 16 residues. Germline V lookup: CDR1 LNHNV, CDR2 YYDKDF (reference sequence). Unmatched junction bases numbered 12, after V lost 8 bases and J lost 6 bases.

This clonotype has just a few counts. The chain recombines TRBV30 with TRBJ2-7, with 13 bases that match TRBD2. The V gene end was trimmed by 2 bases and the J gene end by 2 bases; junction bases not matched to a gene: 18. CDR1 and CDR2 from the germline V gene are GTSNPN and SVGIG (reference sequence). The CDR3 contains 20 residues. This CDR3 reads CAWSSILLAGGNFWTYEQYF. In DNA, the CDR3 is TGTGCCTGGAGTTCCATCCTACTAGCGGGAGGGAACTTCTGGACCTACGAGCAGTACTTC.